This paragraph covers one T cell receptor (beta chain) sequence. Its antigen is unknown. A constant-region primer primed TCR beta cDNA synthesis from roughly 510 ng of total RNA. Each TCR beta library was derived from three nested multiplex PCR rounds that employed slightly modified ARM-PCR. Researchers ran the first two PCR rounds for roughly 11 cycles each with TRBV1-TRBV30 forward primers and a C-beta reverse primer. TCRdb re-called the multiplex PCR reads through MiXCR, storing one row per CDR3 protein. The repertoire has hundreds of thousands of distinct CDR3 sequences, 60% to 80% of them found once; the top ten carry more than 8.5%. This sample is drawn from a study of tumor-infiltrating lymphocytes in primary liver carcinoma. Broader study findings: Tumor region pairs outstripped tumor-adjacent and tumor-blood pairs in overlap. When set against blood, tumors had a significantly higher top-250-clone fraction (p = 0.039).

The source of the blood RNA was unsorted whole blood, and germline DNA was extracted as well. Four milliliters of peripheral blood were gathered ahead of the operation. Germline CDR1 SGHAT, CDR2 FQNNGV. Trimming pared 2 bases from V and 2 bases from J, leaving 13 bases between. This CDR3 is 16 amino acids long. The V gene is TRBV11-2, the J gene TRBJ2-1, with D uncertain. The sample taken for sequencing was peripheral blood. The sequence came from a man in his forties or fifties with primary liver carcinoma and hepatitis B virus infection. The CDR3 region has the DNA TGTGCCAGCAGCTTAAGGGCGGAAGCTACCTACAATGAGCAGTTCTTC. Translation: CASSLRAEATYNEQFF. Full variable domain (outside the CDR3, taken from reference TRBV11-2 and TRBJ2-1): EAGVAQSPRYKIIEKRQSVAFWCNPISGHATLYWYQQILGQGPKLLIQFQNNGVVDDSQLPKDRFSAERLKGVDSTLKIQPAKLEDSAVYLCASSLRAEATYNEQFFGPGTRLTVL.